This T cell receptor beta chain was captured in a study of T cell responses to AZD1222 COVID-19 vaccine. The study, taken as a whole, reports: Every sample of the repertoires postdated the peak T cell response. Compared with day 0, the breadth and depth of the Spike-specific TCR repertoire rose significantly after two doses of AZD1222. Clonal diversity may have been underestimated, and the donors were mostly white British, with more females than males.

Repertoires were generated with immunoSEQ multiplex PCR, while TCRdb's copy carries only in-frame clones and drops some. In the table there are 120,000 to 150,000 clones, 80% to 90% of which are singletons. To note about this clone: Its matching antigen is unknown.

This CDR3 has 17 residues. V lost 5 bases and J lost 6; bases outside the gene matches: 10. CDR1 and CDR2 from the germline V gene are MNHEY and SMNVEV (reference sequence). J is TRBJ2-2 and V is TRBV27; 12 bases fit TRBD2. Specimen: peripheral blood, collected on day 0 of AZD1222 vaccination. This TCR came from an adult in good health. The CDR3 region is CASSLYPTSGSSGELFF. Written as DNA, the CDR3 is TGTGCCAGCAGTCTGTACCCGACTAGCGGGAGTTCCGGGGAGCTGTTTTTT.